This paragraph covers one T cell receptor (beta chain) sequence. The antigen remains undetermined. These data belong to a study of blood T cells in healthy people across ages. A sample-barcoded 5' primer and a J-beta primer mix were used in a second PCR of about 7 to 12 cycles. Every single cDNA molecule received a tag from a template-switch adaptor with 12 random nucleotides. One entry per CDR3 protein, called by TCRdb with MiXCR from the 5' RACE reads. The table has over 750,000 distinct CDR3 sequences, approximately 25% seen once; the top ten hold 9.4%. Notes on the study in general: The donors' CMV status was not determined, possibly confounding changes in expanded clonotypes.

This CDR3 has 13 residues. The V end lost 5 bases, the J end lost 3 bases, and 9 bases lay between the germline ends. They isolated at least 7 million PBMCs from each sample. These same data were also listed under a study on T cells of mothers and their children. That work contributes: Mothers and children who were related shared slightly more overlap than unrelated pairs, but not significantly more.

Sequenced material: blood. This rearrangement joins TRBV12-3 or TRBV12-4 to TRBJ2-3; D ambiguous. The TCR comes from a boy aged 5-17 years in good health. CDR3 in amino acids: CASSPTATDTQYF. DNA for the CDR3: TGTGCCAGCAGTCCAACAGCTACAGATACGCAGTATTTT.